One sample yielded the 29 T cell receptor beta chains listed below, sequenced in a study of T cell repertoires in cytomegalovirus infection. TCRdb analysed the reads with MiXCR anew, one entry per CDR3 protein. The sample lists some 700,000 distinct CDR3 sequences, 30% to 35% seen once, with about 20% in the top ten. No antigen has been assigned to these receptors. The specimen comprised cultured PBMCs, sampled from culture after CMV antigen stimulation. These TCRs come from a human donor in good health (CMV status not recorded). Some clones in this sample may be carry-over from other donors' samples.

This clonotype was seen once. A junction end diverges from the germline sequence, so it may reflect a read error. The rearrangement uses TRBV4-1 and TRBJ2-7, with D unclear. This CDR3 is 15 amino acids long. Germline loops: CDR1 MGHRA, CDR2 YSYEKL. The CDR3 is CASRVSTPDSYEQYF. The CDR3 DNA reads TGTGCCAGCAGAGTCTCGACTCCTGACTCCTACGAGCAGTACTTC.

The chain employs TRBV7-6 and TRBJ2-1; the D gene is possibly TRBD1 (6 bases). Germline V gene lookup returns CDR1 SGHVS and CDR2 FNYEAQ. This CDR3 has 15 amino acids. Between the trimmed V and J ends, which lost 6 bases and 6 bases, there was a span of 18 bases. CDR3 in amino acids: CASRARFTGSNEQFF. CDR3 DNA: TGTGCCAGCAGAGCCCGTTTCACAGGGTCCAATGAGCAGTTCTTC.

A few counts support this clonotype. The chain carries TRBV10-3 and TRBJ2-1; the match to TRBD2 covers 10 bases. The V segment lost 6 bases and the J segment 5 bases; nucleotides outside the gene matches: 7. The CDR3 contains 15 residues. Germline V lookup: CDR1 ENHRY, CDR2 SYGVKD. The CDR3: CAIRPGLADNNEQFF. As DNA, the CDR3 is TGTGCCATCAGGCCCGGACTAGCGGATAACAATGAGCAGTTCTTC.

This clonotype turned up a few times. The chain combines TRBV20-1 with TRBJ2-1; D unclear. The V end was cut by 3 bases, the J end by 6 bases, with 18 bases between. Per the germline V gene, CDR1 is DFQATT and CDR2 is SNEGSKA (reference sequence). This CDR3 contains 15 residues. The CDR3 DNA sequence: TGCAGTGCTAGTATGAGAACACCGGGCCGCAATGAGCAGTTCTTC. Translating it yields CSASMRTPGRNEQFF.

This clonotype was picked up a small number of times. The chain carries TRBV7-6 and TRBJ2-1; a weak D match, TRBD2 (6 bases). The CDR3 length is 17 residues. CDR1 is SGHVS and CDR2 is FNYEAQ in the germline V gene. The V and J ends lost 1 base and 1 base respectively, with 14 bases between them. CDR3 nucleotides: TGTGCCAGCAGCTTAGGAGGCCTAGCGAATTCCTACAATGAGCAGTTCTTC. Translated: CASSLGGLANSYNEQFF.

The V call is TRBV9, the J call TRBJ2-7; 11 bases are a match to TRBD2. Germline V gene data show CDR1 as SGDLS and CDR2 as YYNGEE. V lost 4 bases and J lost 6; bases outside the gene matches: 12. CDR3 length equals 16 residues. CDR3 bases: TGTGCCAGCAGCCCTCGAATACTAGCGGGAGCACTCGAGCAGTACTTC. Residues: CASSPRILAGALEQYF.

This clonotype was detected many times. The chain couples TRBV7-2 to TRBJ2-5; D is possibly TRBD1 (5 bases). V shed 3 bases and J shed 2 bases, with 7 bases lying between them. CDR1 is SGHTA, CDR2 FQGNSA, per germline. CDR3 length: 13 residues. CDR3 sequence (DNA): TGTGCCAGCAGCTTTGACAGACAAGAGACCCAGTACTTC. It specifies CASSFDRQETQYF.

Ten or more counts support this clonotype. The gene calls are TRBV11-2 and TRBJ1-5; D is possibly TRBD1 (5 bases). Germline assignment: CDR1 SGHAT and CDR2 FQNNGV. The CDR3 length is 13 residues. Trimming left V 4 bases short and J 3 bases short, with 7 bases between. The CDR3 spells CASSSTDNQPQHF. The DNA of the CDR3 is TGTGCCAGCAGCTCGACAGACAATCAGCCCCAGCATTTT.

The chain joins TRBV7-2 to TRBJ2-1; 9 positions agree with TRBD1. CDR1 and CDR2 from the germline V gene are SGHTA and FQGNSA. J lost 8 bases, V lost 6 bases, and 14 bases had no gene match. This CDR3 is built from 16 residues. In nucleotides, the CDR3 is TGTGCCAGCAGTTATAGAGGGGGACAGGGCGGACATGAGCAGTTCTTC. As protein: CASSYRGGQGGHEQFF.

This clonotype was observed a handful of times. V is TRBV19 and J is TRBJ1-1, with D perhaps matching TRBD1 (6 bases). Germline assignment: CDR1 LNHDA and CDR2 SQIVND (reference sequence). This CDR3 has 17 amino acids. V was clipped by 2 bases and J by 3 bases, with 19 bases between them. The CDR3 reads CASSISTVSGADTEAFF. CDR3 sequence (DNA): TGTGCCAGTAGTATATCGACCGTCTCGGGGGCGGACACTGAAGCTTTCTTT.

In this sample, this clonotype turned up a few times. V usage is TRBV4-1 and J usage is TRBJ1-4, with a weak D call TRBD1 (5 bases). Trimming stripped 3 bases from V and 8 bases from J, with 13 bases between. Germline loops: CDR1 MGHRA, CDR2 YSYEKL. The CDR3 is made up of 14 amino acids. The CDR3 spells CASSHPGGGEKLFF. The CDR3 DNA follows: TGCGCCAGCAGCCACCCTGGGGGGGGAGAAAAACTGTTTTTT.

In DNA, the CDR3 is TGTGCCAGCAGTGAGGGTGGGATCAATGAGCAGTTCTTC. Its protein is CASSEGGINEQFF. This chain uses TRBV6-2 or TRBV6-3 with TRBJ2-1, with D perhaps matching TRBD2 (5 bases). V was pared by 5 bases and J by 6 bases, with 11 bases between. There are 13 residues in the CDR3. The germline CDR1 and CDR2 sequences are MNHEY and SVGEGT.

The chain employs TRBV23-1 and TRBJ2-1, with D possibly matching TRBD1 (6 bases). TRBV23-1 is filed as an ORF, its function uncertain. The length of the CDR3 is 13 residues. Trimming stripped 6 bases from V and 3 bases from J, with 9 bases between. CDR3 in DNA: TGCGCCAGCAGGGACAGTAACTACAATGAGCAGTTCTTC. It codes for CASRDSNYNEQFF.

The chain joins TRBV19 to TRBJ1-6, with D uncertain. The CDR3 length is 15 residues. Germline V gives CDR1 LNHDA, CDR2 SQIVND (reference sequence). V was trimmed by 3 bases and J by 5 bases, leaving 11 bases between them. CDR3 residues: CASSMFGGDNSPLHF. DNA for the CDR3: TGTGCCAGTAGTATGTTCGGAGGAGATAATTCACCCCTCCACTTT.

V gene TRBV4-3 combines with J gene TRBJ2-7, with D maybe TRBD1 (5 bases). Germline assignment: CDR1 LGHNA and CDR2 YSLEER. V lost 10 bases, J lost 5 bases, and 18 bases lay in between. This CDR3 comprises 13 residues. The CDR3 spells CANSSTPGNEQYF. As DNA, the CDR3 is TGCGCCAACAGTTCAACCCCAGGGAACGAGCAGTACTTC.

The rearrangement joins TRBV11-2 to TRBJ1-3; D is perhaps TRBD1 (6 bases). Trimming left V 5 bases short and J 0 bases short, with 17 bases between. Germline CDR1 and CDR2: SGHAT and FQNNGV. The CDR3 runs to 17 residues. The CDR3 region has the DNA TGTGCCAGCAGCCTTAACTCGGGGGCTAGCTCTGGAAACACCATATATTTT. The encoded protein is CASSLNSGASSGNTIYF.

This clonotype was found many times. V usage is TRBV6-2 or TRBV6-3 and J usage is TRBJ1-2; D call uncertain. Trimming shortened V by 0 bases and J by 1 base, and 15 bases separated the two germline ends. CDR3 length equals 17 residues. Germline CDR1 reads MNHEY; CDR2 reads SVGEGT. The CDR3 coding sequence is TGTGCCAGCAGTTACTCGATTGTTTCGGCCCATAACTATGGCTACACCTTC. Translation: CASSYSIVSAHNYGYTF.

The table lists this clonotype with many counts. The chain links TRBV7-2 to TRBJ2-3; D possibly corresponds to TRBD2 (6 bases). Trimming cost V 4 bases and J 4 bases, with 12 bases left between them. This CDR3 has 14 residues. From germline, CDR1 is SGHTA and CDR2 FQGNSA. The CDR3 DNA is TGTGCCAGCAGCTGGGGAGGAGGTCCAGATACGCAGTATTTT. Amino acid sequence: CASSWGGGPDTQYF.

The rearrangement uses TRBV7-6 and TRBJ2-3; a possible D gene is TRBD2 (7 bases). V shed 1 base and J shed 0 bases, with 17 bases lying between them. Germline V gene data show CDR1 as SGHVS and CDR2 as FNYEAQ. The CDR3 is made up of 18 amino acids. The CDR3 here is CASSLDGGPSPSTDTQYF. As DNA, the CDR3 is TGTGCCAGCAGCTTAGACGGGGGGCCTTCCCCCAGCACAGATACGCAGTATTTT.

This clonotype was detected many times. The chain couples TRBV7-6 to TRBJ1-4; 8 bases map to TRBD1. The germline V gene has CDR1 SGHVS and CDR2 FNYEAQ. V trimming: 3 bases; J trimming: 5 bases; junction bases outside the gene matches: 11. The CDR3 has 17 residues. CDR3 residues: CASSLGQASVSNEKLFF. CDR3 in DNA: TGTGCCAGCAGCTTGGGACAGGCCTCCGTCTCGAATGAAAAACTGTTTTTT.

This clonotype was seen a few times. V and J are TRBV10-3 and TRBJ1-1, with 7 bases lining up with TRBD1. The CDR3 is made up of 14 amino acids. CDR1 is ENHRY, CDR2 SYGVKD, per germline. The V segment lost 0 bases and the J segment 11 bases; nucleotides outside the gene matches: 9. CDR3 sequence (DNA): TGTGCCATCAGTGAGTCCCTGGACAGGATTGGCGCTTTCTTT. As protein: CAISESLDRIGAFF.

The chain has TRBV2 and TRBJ2-7, with 8 bases lining up with TRBD1. Germline lookup yields CDR1 SNHLY and CDR2 FYNNEI. The CDR3 has 16 amino acids. V lost 5 bases to trimming and J lost 0 bases; unmatched junction nucleotides: 9. CDR3 amino acids: CASSFAPGQVSYEQYF. DNA for the CDR3: TGTGCCAGCAGTTTCGCTCCGGGACAGGTCTCCTACGAGCAGTACTTC.

This clonotype was recorded a few times. The CDR3 DNA sequence: TGTGCCAGCAGTTATAGCGGGAGATCCTACAATGAGCAGTTCTTC. Translating gives CASSYSGRSYNEQFF. V gene TRBV6-5 combines with J gene TRBJ2-1; 9 bases fit TRBD2. From germline, CDR1 is MNHEY and CDR2 SVGAGI. There are 15 residues in the CDR3. V was pared by 3 bases and J by 1 base, with 1 base of the junction left unmatched.

The table lists this clonotype with many counts. The V and J genes are TRBV7-6 and TRBJ2-1, with 8 bases lining up with TRBD2. The CDR3 is 15 residues long. Germline assignment: CDR1 SGHVS and CDR2 FNYEAQ. After removal of 4 bases from V and 2 bases from J, the junction contained 4 bases not matched to a gene. The CDR3 region is CASSSSGGTYNEQFF. As DNA, the CDR3 is TGTGCCAGCAGCTCAAGCGGGGGTACCTACAATGAGCAGTTCTTC. Filled out from reference TRBV7-6 and TRBJ2-1, the complete variable domain reads GAGVSQSPRYKVTKRGQDVALRCDPISGHVSLYWYRQALGQGPEFLTYFNYEAQQDKSGLPNDRFSAERPEGSISTLTIQRTEQRDSAMYRCASSSSGGTYNEQFFGPGTRLTVL.

This clonotype has at least ten counts. The chain links TRBV6-1 to TRBJ2-5; D ambiguous. CDR1 is MNHNS and CDR2 is SASEGT in the germline V gene. The CDR3 is made up of 13 amino acids. The V and J ends lost 3 bases and 5 bases respectively, with 10 bases between them. DNA for the CDR3: TGTGCCAGCAGTGAGGAATTCGGGGAGACCCAGTACTTC. Amino acids: CASSEEFGETQYF.

A few counts support this clonotype. The V and J genes are TRBV28 and TRBJ1-4, with D uncertain. The V end lost 5 bases, the J end lost 4 bases, and 14 bases lay between the germline ends. CDR3 length: 15 amino acids. The germline V gene encodes CDR1 MDHEN and CDR2 SYDVKM. This CDR3 reads CASSPFRSYNEKLFF. For the CDR3, the DNA is TGTGCCAGCAGTCCCTTCAGGTCATATAATGAAAAACTGTTTTTT. Supplemented by reference TRBV28 and TRBJ1-4, the full variable domain reads DVKVTQSSRYLVKRTGEKVFLECVQDMDHENMFWYRQDPGLGLRLIYFSYDVKMKEKGDIPEGYSVSREKKERFSLILESASTNQTSMYLCASSPFRSYNEKLFFGSGTQLSVL.

The CDR3 spells CSASPFGAGGMETQYF. DNA for the CDR3: TGCAGTGCTTCCCCTTTTGGGGCGGGGGGGATGGAGACCCAGTACTTC. The chain joins TRBV20-1 to TRBJ2-5, with 9 bases fitting TRBD2. The junction had 15 bases not matched to a gene; V was cut back by 5 bases and J by 5 bases. The CDR3 runs 16 residues. Germline V lookup: CDR1 DFQATT, CDR2 SNEGSKA (reference sequence).

This clonotype was seen more than once but under ten times. This chain uses TRBV7-2 with TRBJ1-3, with D unclear. Germline CDR1 reads SGHTA; CDR2 reads FQGNSA. This CDR3 region has 16 residues. The V gene lost 5 bases and the J gene lost 3 bases, with 17 bases spanning the gap. The CDR3 DNA is TGTGCCAGCAGCGGTGGGCAGGACGTAGGTGGAAACACCATATATTTT. Translated: CASSGGQDVGGNTIYF.

V usage is TRBV7-2 and J usage is TRBJ2-7; D is unresolved. Germline CDR1 is SGHTA and CDR2 is FQGNSA. This CDR3 has 13 amino acids. V lost 3 bases to trimming and J lost 1 base, with 7 bases between them. The CDR3: CASSFRASYEQYF. The CDR3 DNA reads as TGTGCCAGCAGCTTCCGCGCTTCCTACGAGCAGTACTTC.